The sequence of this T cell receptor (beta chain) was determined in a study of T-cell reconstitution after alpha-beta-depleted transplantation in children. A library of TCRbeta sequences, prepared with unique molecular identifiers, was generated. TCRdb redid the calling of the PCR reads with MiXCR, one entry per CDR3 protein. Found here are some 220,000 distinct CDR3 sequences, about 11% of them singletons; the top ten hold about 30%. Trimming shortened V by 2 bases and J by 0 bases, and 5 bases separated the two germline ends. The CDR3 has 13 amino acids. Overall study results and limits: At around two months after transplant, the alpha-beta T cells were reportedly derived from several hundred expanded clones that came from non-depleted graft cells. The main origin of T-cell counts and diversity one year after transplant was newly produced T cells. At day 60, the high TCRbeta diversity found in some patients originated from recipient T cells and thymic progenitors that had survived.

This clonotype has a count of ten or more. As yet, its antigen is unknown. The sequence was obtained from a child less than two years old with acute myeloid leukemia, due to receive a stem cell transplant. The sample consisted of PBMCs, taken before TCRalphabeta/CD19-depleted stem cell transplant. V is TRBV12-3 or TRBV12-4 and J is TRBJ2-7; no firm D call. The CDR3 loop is CASSLYGSYEQYF. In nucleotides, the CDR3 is TGTGCCAGCAGTTTATACGGCTCCTACGAGCAGTACTTC.